This T cell receptor (beta chain) comes out of a study of cytomegalovirus exposure and HLA in healthy donors. As regards this clone: What it binds is not known.

CDR3 size: 13 residues. Germline assignment: CDR1 GTSNPN and CDR2 SVGIG (reference sequence). J lost 5 bases, V lost 3 bases, and 4 bases had no gene match. PCR used 60 Vbeta primers and 13 Jbeta primers. Assay used: immunoSEQ multiplex PCR; TCRdb lists only in-frame clones, some missing. The sample holds fewer than 250,000 clones, 75% to 85% seen once. Findings of the study overall: Roughly uniform sequencing depth across donors was assumed, possibly incorrectly.

This receptor was obtained from a male donor in good health and CMV-seropositive. The sequenced material came from PBMCs. This chain joins TRBV30 and TRBJ1-5; 7 bases line up with TRBD1. The chain's CDR3 is CAWRTDRDQPQHF. The CDR3 DNA is TGTGCCTGGAGAACTGACAGGGATCAGCCCCAGCATTTT. Together with reference TRBV30 and TRBJ1-5, the CDR3 gives the full variable domain: SQTIHQWPATLVQPVGSPLSLECTVEGTSNPNLYWYRQAAGRGLQLLFYSVGIGQISSEVPQNLSASRPQDRQFILSSKKLLLSDSGFYLCAWRTDRDQPQHFGDGTRLSIL.